This T cell receptor (beta chain) is drawn from a study of blood T cell repertoires in COVID-19. The wider study: Specimens from acute and convalescent COVID-19 originated in the United States, Italy and Spain. Sample material is recorded as cDNA or gDNA derived from T cells, B-cell-depleted T cells, or PBMCs.

Methods used by the authors: Reference gene primers were amplified, and this amplification served to estimate nucleated cell counts. Sequencing used immunoSEQ multiplex PCR; TCRdb keeps in-frame clones, though not all of them. V and J calls and clone size follow that table, whereas D and trimming were derived from the DNA. The sample consists of roughly 180,000 clones, about 95% of them appearing once. Seattle participants joined during active infection and were tracked over time. Per the germline V gene, CDR1 is WNHNN and CDR2 is SYGVQD (reference sequence). This CDR3 is 11 amino acids long. With 3 bases removed from V and 5 bases from J, the gap between germline ends came to 4 bases.

The rearrangement joins TRBV10-1 to TRBJ1-2; D is unresolved. Material: peripheral blood. The receptor was derived from a man aged 25 to 40 with COVID-19, enrolled during active disease. The CDR3 sequence is CASSDGYGYTF. CDR3 coding DNA: TGCGCCAGCAGTGACGGGTATGGCTACACCTTC.